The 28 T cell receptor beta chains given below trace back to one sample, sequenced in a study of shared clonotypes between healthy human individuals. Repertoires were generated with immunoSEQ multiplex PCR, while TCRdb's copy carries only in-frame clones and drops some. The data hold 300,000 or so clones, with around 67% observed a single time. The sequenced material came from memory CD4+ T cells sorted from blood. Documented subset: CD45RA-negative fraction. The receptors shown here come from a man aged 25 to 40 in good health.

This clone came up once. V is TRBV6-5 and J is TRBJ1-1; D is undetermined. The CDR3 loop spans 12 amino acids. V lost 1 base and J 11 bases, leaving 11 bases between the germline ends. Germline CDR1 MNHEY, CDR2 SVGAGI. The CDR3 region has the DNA TGTGCCAGCAGTTACTTACACAAGGAGGCTTTCTTT. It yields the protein CASSYLHKEAFF.

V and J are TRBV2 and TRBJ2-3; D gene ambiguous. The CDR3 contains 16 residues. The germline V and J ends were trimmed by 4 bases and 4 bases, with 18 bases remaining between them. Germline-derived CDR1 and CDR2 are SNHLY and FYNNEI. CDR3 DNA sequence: TGTGCCAGCAGTGCCCTAGAGGTTCTCGAGGCAGATACGCAGTATTTT. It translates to CASSALEVLEADTQYF.

The CDR3 loop is CASSLAGTGENIQYF. The CDR3 DNA reads as TGCGCCAGCAGCTTGGCCGGGACAGGGGAAAACATTCAGTACTTC. The chain has TRBV5-1 and TRBJ2-4, with TRBD1 matching 10 bases. The CDR3 is made up of 15 amino acids. Germline V gives CDR1 SGHRS, CDR2 YFSETQ. V gave up 0 bases and J gave up 5 bases; unmatched junction bases: 2.

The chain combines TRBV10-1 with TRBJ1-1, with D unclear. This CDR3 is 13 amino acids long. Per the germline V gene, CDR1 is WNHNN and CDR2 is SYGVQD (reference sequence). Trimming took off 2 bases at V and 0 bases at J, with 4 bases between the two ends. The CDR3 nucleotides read TGCGCCAGCAGTGAGCTTGTGAACACTGAAGCTTTCTTT. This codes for CASSELVNTEAFF.

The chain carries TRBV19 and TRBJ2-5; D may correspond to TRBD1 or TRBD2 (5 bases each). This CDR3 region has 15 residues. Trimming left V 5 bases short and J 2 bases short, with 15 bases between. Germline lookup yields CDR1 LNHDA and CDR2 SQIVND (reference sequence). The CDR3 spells CASSGLGRPQETQYF. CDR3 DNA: TGTGCCAGTAGTGGATTGGGACGTCCGCAAGAGACCCAGTACTTC.

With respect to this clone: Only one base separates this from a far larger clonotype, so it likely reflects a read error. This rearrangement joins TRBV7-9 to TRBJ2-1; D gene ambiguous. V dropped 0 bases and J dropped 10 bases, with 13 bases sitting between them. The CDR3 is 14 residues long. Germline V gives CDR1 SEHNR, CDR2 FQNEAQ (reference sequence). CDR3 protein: CASSLATAWSEQFF. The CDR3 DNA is TGTGCCAGCAGCTTAGCCACAGCATGGTCAGAGCAGTTCTTC.

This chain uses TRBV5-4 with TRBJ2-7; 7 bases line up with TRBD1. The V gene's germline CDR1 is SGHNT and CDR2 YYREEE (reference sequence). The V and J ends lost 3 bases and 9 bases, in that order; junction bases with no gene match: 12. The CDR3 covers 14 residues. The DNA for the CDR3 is TGTGCCAGCAGCTCACAGGGGTCGTCGGTCGTGCAGTACTTC. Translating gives CASSSQGSSVVQYF.

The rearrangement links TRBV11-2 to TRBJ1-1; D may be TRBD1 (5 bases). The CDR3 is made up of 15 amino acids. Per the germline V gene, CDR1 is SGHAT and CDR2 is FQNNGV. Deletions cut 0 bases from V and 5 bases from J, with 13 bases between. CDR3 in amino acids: CASSLESGKGTEAFF. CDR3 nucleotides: TGTGCCAGCAGCTTAGAGTCAGGGAAGGGAACTGAAGCTTTCTTT.

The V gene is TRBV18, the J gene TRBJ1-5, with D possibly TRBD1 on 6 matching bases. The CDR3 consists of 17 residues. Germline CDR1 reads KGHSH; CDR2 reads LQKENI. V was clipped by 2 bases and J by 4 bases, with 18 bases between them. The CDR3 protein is CASSPMAPGVLNQPQHF. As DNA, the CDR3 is TGTGCCAGCTCACCAATGGCACCAGGGGTCCTTAATCAGCCCCAGCATTTT.

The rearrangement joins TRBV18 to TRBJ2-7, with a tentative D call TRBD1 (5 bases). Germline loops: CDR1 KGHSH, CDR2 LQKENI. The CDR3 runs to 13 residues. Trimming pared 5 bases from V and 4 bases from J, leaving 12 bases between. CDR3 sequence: CASSTNPGYEQYF. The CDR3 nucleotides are TGTGCCAGCTCAACAAATCCAGGGTACGAGCAGTACTTC.

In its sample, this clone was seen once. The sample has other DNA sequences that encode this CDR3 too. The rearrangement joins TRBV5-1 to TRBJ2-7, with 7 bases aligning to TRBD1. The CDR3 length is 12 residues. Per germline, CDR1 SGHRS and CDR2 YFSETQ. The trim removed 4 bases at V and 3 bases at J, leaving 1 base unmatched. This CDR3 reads CASSRDSYEQYF. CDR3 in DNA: TGCGCCAGCAGCCGGGACAGCTACGAGCAGTACTTC.

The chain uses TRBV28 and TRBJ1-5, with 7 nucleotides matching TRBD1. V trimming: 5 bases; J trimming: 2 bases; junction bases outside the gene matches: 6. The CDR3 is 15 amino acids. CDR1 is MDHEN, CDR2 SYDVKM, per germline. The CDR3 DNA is TGTGCCAGCAGTCCCCAGGGGGAAGGCAATCAGCCCCAGCATTTT. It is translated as CASSPQGEGNQPQHF.

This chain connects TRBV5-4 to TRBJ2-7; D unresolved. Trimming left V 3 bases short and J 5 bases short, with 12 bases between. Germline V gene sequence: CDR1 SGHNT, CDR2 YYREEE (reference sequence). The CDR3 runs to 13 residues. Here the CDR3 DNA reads TGTGCCAGCAGCTCCAGTCAAGAGGACGAGCAGTACTTC. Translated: CASSSSQEDEQYF.

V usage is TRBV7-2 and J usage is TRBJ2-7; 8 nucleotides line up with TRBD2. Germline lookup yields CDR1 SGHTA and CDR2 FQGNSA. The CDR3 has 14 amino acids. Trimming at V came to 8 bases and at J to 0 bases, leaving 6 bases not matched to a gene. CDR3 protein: CASGETSVSYEQYF. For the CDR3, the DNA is TGTGCCAGCGGAGAGACTAGCGTCTCCTACGAGCAGTACTTC.

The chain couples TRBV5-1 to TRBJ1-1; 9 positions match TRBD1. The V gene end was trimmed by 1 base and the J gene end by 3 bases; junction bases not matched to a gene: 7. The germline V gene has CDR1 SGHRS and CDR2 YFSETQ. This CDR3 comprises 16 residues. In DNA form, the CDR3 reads TGCGCCAGCAGCTTGACTACAGGGGGCGCGGACACTGAAGCTTTCTTT. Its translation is CASSLTTGGADTEAFF. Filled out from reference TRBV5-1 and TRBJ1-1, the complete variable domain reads KAGVTQTPRYLIKTRGQQVTLSCSPISGHRSVSWYQQTPGQGLQFLFEYFSETQRNKGNFPGRFSGRQFSNSRSEMNVSTLELGDSALYLCASSLTTGGADTEAFFGQGTRLTVV.

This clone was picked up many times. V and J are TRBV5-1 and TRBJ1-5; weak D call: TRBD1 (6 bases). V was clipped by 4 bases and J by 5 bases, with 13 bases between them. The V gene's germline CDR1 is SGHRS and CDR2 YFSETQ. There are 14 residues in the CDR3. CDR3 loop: CASSPTGYDQPQHF. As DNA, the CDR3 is TGCGCCAGCAGCCCAACAGGGTATGATCAGCCCCAGCATTTT.

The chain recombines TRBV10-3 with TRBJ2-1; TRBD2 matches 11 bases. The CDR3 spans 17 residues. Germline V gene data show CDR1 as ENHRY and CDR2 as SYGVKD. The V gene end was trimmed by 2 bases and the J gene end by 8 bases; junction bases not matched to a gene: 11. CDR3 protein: CAISEGSGRALSHEQFF. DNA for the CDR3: TGTGCCATCAGTGAGGGTAGCGGGAGGGCCTTGTCACATGAGCAGTTCTTC.

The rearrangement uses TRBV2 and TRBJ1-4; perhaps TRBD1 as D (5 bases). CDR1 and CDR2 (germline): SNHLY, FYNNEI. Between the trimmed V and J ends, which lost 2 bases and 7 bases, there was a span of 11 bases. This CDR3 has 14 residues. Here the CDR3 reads CASSELGRGEKLFF. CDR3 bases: TGTGCCAGCAGTGAATTGGGTAGGGGTGAAAAACTGTTTTTT.

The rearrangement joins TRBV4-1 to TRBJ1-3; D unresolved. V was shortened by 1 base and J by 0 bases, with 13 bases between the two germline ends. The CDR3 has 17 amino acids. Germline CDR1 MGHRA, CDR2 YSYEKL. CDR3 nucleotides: TGCGCCAGCAGCCAAGTTCCACTTGTCCTCTCTGGAAACACCATATATTTT. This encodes CASSQVPLVLSGNTIYF.

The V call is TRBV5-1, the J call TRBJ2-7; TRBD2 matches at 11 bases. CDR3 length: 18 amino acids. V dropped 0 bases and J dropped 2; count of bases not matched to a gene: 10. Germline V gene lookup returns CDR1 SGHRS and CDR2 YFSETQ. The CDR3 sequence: CASSLVVAGGPIAYEQYF. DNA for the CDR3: TGCGCCAGCAGCTTGGTGGTAGCGGGAGGGCCGATCGCCTACGAGCAGTACTTC.

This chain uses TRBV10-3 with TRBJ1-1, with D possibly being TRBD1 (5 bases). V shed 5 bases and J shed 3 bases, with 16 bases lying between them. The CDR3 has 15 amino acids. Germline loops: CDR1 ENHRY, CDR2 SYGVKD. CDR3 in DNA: TGTGCCATCAGTTCAGGGTCCCCGGGGGACACTGAAGCTTTCTTT. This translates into CAISSGSPGDTEAFF.

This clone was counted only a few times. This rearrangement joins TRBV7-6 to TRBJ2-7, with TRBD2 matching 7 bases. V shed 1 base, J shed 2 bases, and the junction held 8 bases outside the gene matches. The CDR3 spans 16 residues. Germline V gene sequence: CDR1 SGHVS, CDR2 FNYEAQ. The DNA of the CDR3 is TGTGCCAGCAGCTTAGTGCCTAGCGGTCCAGCCTACGAGCAGTACTTC. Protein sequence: CASSLVPSGPAYEQYF. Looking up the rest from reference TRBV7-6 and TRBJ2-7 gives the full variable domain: GAGVSQSPRYKVTKRGQDVALRCDPISGHVSLYWYRQALGQGPEFLTYFNYEAQQDKSGLPNDRFSAERPEGSISTLTIQRTEQRDSAMYRCASSLVPSGPAYEQYFGPGTRLTVT.

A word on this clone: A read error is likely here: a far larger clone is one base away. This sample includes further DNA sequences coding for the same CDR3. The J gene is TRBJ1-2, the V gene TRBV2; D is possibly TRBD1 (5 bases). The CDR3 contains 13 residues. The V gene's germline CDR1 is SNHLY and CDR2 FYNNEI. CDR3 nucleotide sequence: TGTGCCATGACAGCTGAAGCTAATTATGGCTACACCTTC. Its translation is CAMTAEANYGYTF.

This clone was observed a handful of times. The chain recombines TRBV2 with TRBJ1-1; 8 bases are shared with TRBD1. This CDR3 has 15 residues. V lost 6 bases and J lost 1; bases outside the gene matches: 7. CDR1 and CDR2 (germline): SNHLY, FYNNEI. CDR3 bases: TGTGCCAGCAGCCAGGGGGCGCGCGGGAACACTGAAGCTTTCTTT. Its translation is CASSQGARGNTEAFF.

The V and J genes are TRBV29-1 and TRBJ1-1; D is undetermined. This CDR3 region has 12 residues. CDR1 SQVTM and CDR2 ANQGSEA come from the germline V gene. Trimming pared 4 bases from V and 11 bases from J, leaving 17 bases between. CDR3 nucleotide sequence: TGCAGCGTTGTTAGGGAGATGAGTGGTGCTTTCTTT. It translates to CSVVREMSGAFF. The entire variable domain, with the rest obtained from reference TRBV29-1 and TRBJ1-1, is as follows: SAVISQKPSRDICQRGTSLTIQCQVDSQVTMMFWYRQQPGQSLTLIATANQGSEATYESGFVIDKFPISRPNLTFSTLTVSNMSPEDSSIYLCSVVREMSGAFFGQGTRLTVV.

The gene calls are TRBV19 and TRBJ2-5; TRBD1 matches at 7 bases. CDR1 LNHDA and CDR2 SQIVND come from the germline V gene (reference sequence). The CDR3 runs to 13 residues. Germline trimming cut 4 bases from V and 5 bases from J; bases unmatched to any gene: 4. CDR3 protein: CASSTQGVETQYF. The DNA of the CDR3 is TGTGCCAGTAGTACCCAGGGGGTCGAGACCCAGTACTTC. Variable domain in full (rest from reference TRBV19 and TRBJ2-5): DGGITQSPKYLFRKEGQNVTLSCEQNLNHDAMYWYRQDPGQGLRLIYYSQIVNDFQKGDIAEGYSVSREKKESFPLTVTSAQKNPTAFYLCASSTQGVETQYFGPGTRLLVL.

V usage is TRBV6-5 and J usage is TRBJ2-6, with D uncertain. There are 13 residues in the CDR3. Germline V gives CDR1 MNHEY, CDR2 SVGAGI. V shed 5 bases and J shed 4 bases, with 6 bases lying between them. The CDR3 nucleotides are TGTGCCAGCAGTCAATGGGGGGCCAACGTCCTGACTTTC. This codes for CASSQWGANVLTF.

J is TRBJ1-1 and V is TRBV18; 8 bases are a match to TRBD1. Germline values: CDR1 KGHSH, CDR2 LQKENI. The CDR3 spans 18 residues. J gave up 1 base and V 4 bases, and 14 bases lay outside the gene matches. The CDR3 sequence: CASSLKGTGGTSNTEAFF. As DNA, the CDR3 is TGTGCCAGCTCACTGAAAGGGACAGGTGGAACCTCGAACACTGAAGCTTTCTTT. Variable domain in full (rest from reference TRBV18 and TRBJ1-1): NAGVMQNPRHLVRRRGQEARLRCSPMKGHSHVYWYRQLPEEGLKFMVYLQKENIIDESGMPKERFSAEFPKEGPSILRIQQVVRGDSAAYFCASSLKGTGGTSNTEAFFGQGTRLTVV.